This record concerns one T cell receptor (beta chain) sequence. Antigen: not known. The junction had 6 bases not matched to a gene; V was cut back by 2 bases and J by 4 bases. The CDR3 contains 16 residues. Germline values: CDR1 SGHTA, CDR2 FQGNSA. The data were obtained in a study of OX40 agonist ivuxolimab in advanced cancers. Notes on the study in general: There was clonal expansion of CD4+ and CD8+ blood T cells by week 6 at 0.1 to 3.0 mg/kg. Undetermined was the antigen specificity of the expanded peripheral T cells. Certain nonresponders likewise exhibited a low normalized T-cell clonal expansion. Among the lowest levels of clonal expansion were found in partial responders at 0.1-3.0 mg/kg.

This table comes from immunoSEQ multiplex PCR, and its TCRdb copy is limited to in-frame clones, with some not included. The sample comprises some 79,000 clones, roughly 85% of which are singletons, and less than 5% rests with the top ten. Specimen: CD4+ or CD8+ T cells sorted from blood, collected in a trial of the OX40 agonist ivuxolimab. This TCR derives from an adult with an advanced solid tumor such as melanoma, head and neck, liver or kidney cancer. The chain recombines TRBV7-2 with TRBJ2-5, with 11 nucleotides matching TRBD2. The CDR3 reads CASSLLAGGGAETQYF. The DNA for the CDR3 is TGTGCCAGCAGCTTACTAGCGGGAGGTGGAGCAGAGACCCAGTACTTC.